This passage covers 25 T cell receptor beta chains from one sample sequenced in a study of regulatory dendritic cells for organ transplantation. Clones were read by immunoSEQ multiplex PCR, and TCRdb kept only the in-frame ones, dropping some. The sample shows some 40,000 clones, around nine tenths of them seen only once. The sequencing sample was made of naive CD8+ T cells from blood. Specified subset: CD45RA+ naive T cells. These receptors originate from a human donor in good health.

Points on this clone: One junction end does not reproduce the germline sequence, and a read error may be involved. The chain employs TRBV7-6 and TRBJ2-1; 7 nucleotides match TRBD2. The germline gives CDR1 SGHVS, CDR2 FNYEAQ. The CDR3 has 15 residues. This chain's CDR3 is CASSLYMSGKSPQVF. CDR3 coding DNA: TGTGCCAGCAGCTTATACATGAGCGGGAAAAGCCCTCAGGTCTTC.

V usage is TRBV11-2 and J usage is TRBJ2-6; 7 bases line up with TRBD1. CDR1 SGHAT and CDR2 FQNNGV come from the germline V gene. This CDR3 is built from 16 residues. The junction had 5 bases not matched to a gene; V was cut back by 5 bases and J by 1 base. The CDR3 DNA is TGTGCCAGCAGCGTCGGACAGGTTTCTGGGGCCAACGTCCTGACTTTC. This codes for CASSVGQVSGANVLTF.

This chain links TRBV7-6 with TRBJ2-7, with 8 nucleotides matching TRBD2. With 6 bases clipped from V and 7 bases from J, the junction kept 5 bases outside the gene matches. Germline-derived CDR1 and CDR2 are SGHVS and FNYEAQ. The CDR3 loop spans 12 amino acids. Here the CDR3 DNA reads TGTGCCAGCAGTCCTAGCGGGCCTGAGCAGTACTTC. This codes for CASSPSGPEQYF.

This chain links TRBV7-9 with TRBJ2-3, with D perhaps matching TRBD1 or TRBD2 (5 bases each). In germline, CDR1 is SEHNR, CDR2 FQNEAQ (reference sequence). The germline V and J ends were trimmed by 1 base and 4 bases, with 6 bases remaining between them. CDR3 length: 13 residues. CDR3 loop: CASSLGGADTQYF. The CDR3 nucleotides are TGTGCCAGCAGCTTAGGAGGGGCAGATACGCAGTATTTT.

This clone was seen a few times. V and J are TRBV28 and TRBJ1-5; D unresolved. There are 15 residues in the CDR3. Germline values: CDR1 MDHEN, CDR2 SYDVKM. Trimming shortened V by 1 base and J by 2 bases, and 9 bases separated the two germline ends. The CDR3 DNA is TGTGCCAGCAGTTTATCCGGGCATGGCAATCAGCCCCAGCATTTT. It translates to CASSLSGHGNQPQHF.

The chain has TRBV4-2 and TRBJ2-7, with D possibly matching TRBD1 (6 bases). The V gene's germline CDR1 is LGHNA and CDR2 YNFKEQ. This CDR3 is built from 17 residues. Trimming cost V 3 bases and J 0 bases, with 18 bases left between them. This chain's CDR3 is CASSQAPGQLSSYEQYF. CDR3 nucleotides: TGTGCCAGCAGCCAGGCCCCCGGACAGTTGAGCTCCTACGAGCAGTACTTC.

This sequence joins TRBV7-9 and TRBJ2-1; the match to TRBD2 covers 9 bases. Unmatched junction bases numbered 13, after V lost 5 bases and J lost 8 bases. The germline CDR1 and CDR2 sequences are SEHNR and FQNEAQ (reference sequence). This CDR3 is 16 amino acids long. For the CDR3, the DNA is TGTGCCAGCAGCCAAGGCAGTGGACTAGCGATCGATGAGCAGTTCTTC. It yields the protein CASSQGSGLAIDEQFF.

The CDR3 sequence is CASSGWGLATNEKLFF. The CDR3 bases are TGTGCCAGCAGTGGGTGGGGGCTGGCAACTAATGAAAAACTGTTTTTT. The rearrangement uses TRBV6-1 and TRBJ1-4, with a tentative D call TRBD1 (6 bases). V shed 4 bases and J shed 0 bases, with 12 bases lying between them. Germline assignment: CDR1 MNHNS and CDR2 SASEGT. The CDR3 covers 16 residues.

The chain couples TRBV4-2 to TRBJ1-1, with a possible D match to TRBD1 (6 bases). Per germline, CDR1 LGHNA and CDR2 YNFKEQ. This CDR3 contains 13 residues. V gave up 4 bases and J gave up 4 bases, with 10 bases separating them. The CDR3 reads CASSLGTSTEAFF. The DNA of the CDR3 is TGTGCCAGCAGCCTCGGGACATCCACTGAAGCTTTCTTT.

This chain joins TRBV27 and TRBJ2-3; D is uncertain. Trimming took off 5 bases at V and 4 bases at J, with 4 bases between the two ends. Germline loops: CDR1 MNHEY, CDR2 SMNVEV (reference sequence). The CDR3 loop spans 11 amino acids. The CDR3 protein is CASSRADTQYF. The CDR3 DNA sequence: TGTGCCAGCAGTCGCGCAGATACGCAGTATTTT.

The chain is built from TRBV9 and TRBJ1-1; D perhaps matches TRBD1 (6 bases). V gave up 3 bases and J gave up 4 bases, with 16 bases separating them. Germline loops: CDR1 SGDLS, CDR2 YYNGEE. The CDR3 sequence is 15 residues long. Here the CDR3 DNA reads TGTGCCAGCAGCGCGACTACAGGGTTACGCACTGAAGCTTTCTTT. It is translated as CASSATTGLRTEAFF.

The rearrangement joins TRBV5-6 to TRBJ2-7; D is perhaps TRBD2 (5 bases). Trimming removed 5 bases at V and 6 bases at J, with 12 bases between. This CDR3 has 12 residues. Germline values: CDR1 SGHDT, CDR2 YYEEEE. Here the CDR3 DNA reads TGTGCCAGCAGATTAGGGAGTGCCGAGCAGTACTTC. Translated, it gives CASRLGSAEQYF. Full variable domain (outside the CDR3, taken from reference TRBV5-6 and TRBJ2-7): DAGVTQSPTHLIKTRGQQVTLRCSPKSGHDTVSWYQQALGQGPQFIFQYYEEEERQRGNFPDRFSGHQFPNYSSELNVNALLLGDSALYLCASRLGSAEQYFGPGTRLTVT.

The genes are TRBV27 and TRBJ2-1; D might be TRBD1 (6 bases). CDR1 and CDR2 (germline): MNHEY, SMNVEV (reference sequence). The germline V and J ends were trimmed by 0 bases and 2 bases, with 14 bases remaining between them. This CDR3 is 17 amino acids long. The CDR3 is CASSLSRTGSPYNEQFF. Here the CDR3 DNA reads TGTGCCAGCAGTTTATCACGTACAGGGAGCCCCTACAATGAGCAGTTCTTC.

The chain joins TRBV4-3 to TRBJ2-7; TRBD1 or TRBD2 may be the D gene (5 bases each). With 3 bases removed from V and 3 bases from J, the gap between germline ends came to 12 bases. Germline lookup yields CDR1 LGHNA and CDR2 YSLEER. The CDR3 totals 14 residues. The DNA for the CDR3 is TGCGCCAGCAGCCACCGGGACGGACACTACGAGCAGTACTTC. Protein sequence: CASSHRDGHYEQYF.

This clone turned up a few times. The J gene is TRBJ1-4, the V gene TRBV5-4, with D perhaps TRBD1 (5 bases). Per the germline V gene, CDR1 is SGHNT and CDR2 is YYREEE (reference sequence). This CDR3 has 15 amino acids. V was clipped by 3 bases and J by 5 bases, with 14 bases between them. CDR3 sequence: CASSYDSSPNEKLFF. The CDR3 nucleotides are TGTGCCAGCAGCTACGACAGCTCACCGAATGAAAAACTGTTTTTT. Complete variable domain (other parts from reference TRBV5-4 and TRBJ1-4): ETGVTQSPTHLIKTRGQQVTLRCSSQSGHNTVSWYQQALGQGPQFIFQYYREEENGRGNFPPRFSGLQFPNYSSELNVNALELDDSALYLCASSYDSSPNEKLFFGSGTQLSVL.

The CDR3 loop is CASSQDGLAGGRAEQYF. CDR3 DNA: TGCGCCAGCAGCCAAGATGGGCTAGCGGGAGGGCGGGCCGAGCAGTACTTC. This chain joins TRBV4-1 and TRBJ2-7; TRBD2 agrees at 12 bases. Germline CDR1 and CDR2: MGHRA and YSYEKL. The CDR3 covers 17 residues. The V gene end was trimmed by 0 bases and the J gene end by 6 bases; junction bases not matched to a gene: 9.

The chain is built from TRBV4-3 and TRBJ2-7, with TRBD2 identical over 11 bases. V trimming: 1 base; J trimming: 3 bases; junction bases outside the gene matches: 11. This CDR3 contains 18 residues. CDR1 and CDR2 (germline): LGHNA, YSLEER. The CDR3 region has the DNA TGCGCCAGCAGCCAAGGGGGTTGGGGCACTAGCGGGAGCTACGAGCAGTACTTC. This translates into CASSQGGWGTSGSYEQYF.

This chain links TRBV12-5 with TRBJ2-7; 7 positions match TRBD1. The CDR3 extends over 15 amino acids. J lost 2 bases, V lost 6 bases, and 10 bases had no gene match. Germline V gene lookup returns CDR1 LGHNT and CDR2 FRNRAP. The CDR3 here is CASGLSEGTAYEQYF. DNA for the CDR3: TGTGCTAGTGGACTTAGCGAGGGGACAGCCTACGAGCAGTACTTC.

The chain is built from TRBV2 and TRBJ2-6; 10 positions agree with TRBD1. Germline CDR1 reads SNHLY; CDR2 reads FYNNEI. This CDR3 comprises 16 residues. The V gene end was trimmed by 6 bases and the J gene end by 4 bases; junction bases not matched to a gene: 6. CDR3 DNA sequence: TGTGCCAGCAGCCGACAGGGGGCGAGGGGGGCCAACGTCCTGACTTTC. This sequence encodes CASSRQGARGANVLTF.

V usage is TRBV9 and J usage is TRBJ1-5; D is perhaps TRBD1 (5 bases). This CDR3 is 14 amino acids long. Trimming stripped 4 bases from V and 1 base from J, with 9 bases between. Germline V gene lookup returns CDR1 SGDLS and CDR2 YYNGEE. The CDR3 region is CASSYGTSNQPQHF. The CDR3 nucleotides read TGTGCCAGCAGCTATGGGACGAGCAATCAGCCCCAGCATTTT.

The gene calls are TRBV28 and TRBJ1-4; a possible D gene is TRBD1 (6 bases). The germline V gene has CDR1 MDHEN and CDR2 SYDVKM. This CDR3 has 18 residues. V was shortened by 7 bases and J by 6 bases, with 27 bases between the two germline ends. The CDR3 sequence: CASIWRGEDLPRYEKLFF. The CDR3 DNA reads as TGTGCCAGCATTTGGAGGGGGGAGGATCTCCCCAGATATGAAAAACTGTTTTTT.

The genes are TRBV10-3 and TRBJ2-4; 8 nucleotides agree with TRBD1. The V gene's germline CDR1 is ENHRY and CDR2 SYGVKD. CDR3 size: 19 residues. With V trimmed by 2 bases and J by 4 bases, 16 bases remained unmatched. The CDR3 protein is CAISERGPLDRGGKNIQYF. CDR3 bases: TGTGCCATCAGTGAGAGAGGCCCCCTCGACAGGGGCGGTAAAAACATTCAGTACTTC.

The chain recombines TRBV7-9 with TRBJ1-6; D ambiguous. The germline CDR1 and CDR2 sequences are SEHNR and FQNEAQ (reference sequence). Between the trimmed V and J ends, which lost 1 base and 13 bases, there was a span of 11 bases. The CDR3 contains 13 residues. CDR3 residues: CASSLGGGSPLHF. The CDR3 bases are TGTGCCAGCAGCTTAGGTGGCGGATCGCCCCTCCACTTT.

This rearrangement joins TRBV30 to TRBJ2-7; 7 positions match TRBD2. J was trimmed by 0 bases and V by 4 bases; bases with no gene match: 6. This CDR3 comprises 14 residues. Germline lookup yields CDR1 GTSNPN and CDR2 SVGIG (reference sequence). The CDR3: CAWTASGSSYEQYF. In nucleotides, the CDR3 is TGTGCCTGGACCGCTAGCGGAAGCTCCTACGAGCAGTACTTC.

This clone showed up just a few times. This chain joins TRBV4-2 and TRBJ1-2, with D unresolved. The V gene's germline CDR1 is LGHNA and CDR2 YNFKEQ. The CDR3 runs 17 residues. V lost 2 bases, J lost 3 bases, and 19 bases lay in between. CDR3 in amino acids: CASSQSRYSLTDYGYTF. The DNA for the CDR3 is TGTGCCAGCAGCCAATCCCGATACAGTTTAACGGACTATGGCTACACCTTC.